This TCR beta chain emerged from a study of blood T cells in healthy people across ages. Through a sample-barcoded 5' primer and a J-beta primer mix, a second PCR was run for 7 to 11 cycles. Every cDNA molecule carried a tag from a template-switch adaptor bearing 12 random nucleotides. TCRdb itself ran the 5' RACE reads through MiXCR, one entry per CDR3 protein. The sample lists over 1,500,000 distinct CDR3 sequences; 39% were seen once. The CDR3 has 14 amino acids. Trimming took off 3 bases at V and 2 bases at J, with 14 bases between the two ends. In germline, CDR1 is DFQATT, CDR2 SNEGSKA (reference sequence).

The TCR sequence derives from a human donor in good health. This chain connects TRBV20-1 to TRBJ2-7; maybe TRBD1 (5 bases). The sequencing input was blood. DNA of the CDR3: TGCAGTGCTAGGCGAGCGCAGGGCCCCTACGAGCAGTACTTC. Its protein product is CSARRAQGPYEQYF.